Detailed here is one T cell receptor beta chain. Antigen: not known. This may be a read error, as it is one base from a much larger clone. This specimen belongs to a study of tumor-infiltrating lymphocytes in primary liver carcinoma. At the level of the study: The patient population consisted of men and women between 30 and 69 years of age.

Study-level findings and limits: Compared with blood, tumor repertoires held significantly more in their top 250 clones.

The researchers obtained blood RNA from unsorted whole blood and also extracted germline DNA. The CDR3 loop spans 13 amino acids. Germline V gene lookup returns CDR1 MNHEY and CDR2 SVGAGI. Trimming shortened V by 4 bases and J by 5 bases, and 12 bases separated the two germline ends. Synthesis of TCR beta cDNA was carried out from approximately 470 ng total RNA with a constant-region primer. The TCR beta library was amplified through three nested multiplex PCR rounds in a modified ARM-PCR procedure. The opening two PCR rounds, 10 cycles each, paired TRBV1-TRBV30 forward primers with a C-beta reverse primer. TCRdb redid the calling of the multiplex PCR reads with MiXCR, one entry per CDR3 protein. The table records a few hundred thousand distinct CDR3 sequences, roughly 60% of them present only once.

This receptor was taken from a woman in her 30s with primary liver carcinoma and hepatitis B virus infection. Sequences were obtained from peripheral blood. V gene TRBV6-5 combines with J gene TRBJ2-7; D gene ambiguous. CDR3 protein: CASSSTSKNEQYF. For the CDR3, the DNA is TGTGCCAGCAGTTCGACCTCAAAGAACGAGCAGTACTTC.